Shown below are 29 T cell receptor beta chains from a single sample sequenced in a study of cytomegalovirus exposure and HLA in healthy donors (dated by TCRdb to 2016 to 2017). The library was made by the immunoSEQ multiplex PCR assay. As stored in TCRdb, this immuneACCESS dataset retains in-frame rearrangements with V and J assigned. A fraction of the clones does not appear; measured against another copy, unresolved V genes explain less than half of the discrepancy, and the remainder lacks a known reason. The sample contains 70,000 or so clones, around 94% of them found a single time. Under 2% of the sample is held by the ten biggest clonotypes. The sequenced sample was PBMCs. The receptor set was obtained from a woman younger than 35 in good health and CMV-seropositive.

The chain joins TRBV12-5 to TRBJ2-2; 10 bases map to TRBD2. This CDR3 has 17 residues. CDR1 LGHNT and CDR2 FRNRAP come from the germline V gene. The V gene end was trimmed by 1 base and the J gene end by 6 bases; junction bases not matched to a gene: 8. The chain's CDR3 is CASGLGSSGRNAGELFF. The DNA of the CDR3 is TGTGCTAGTGGTTTGGGATCTAGCGGGAGAAACGCCGGGGAGCTGTTTTTT. The full variable domain, in which reference TRBV12-5 and TRBJ2-2 provide the parts outside the CDR3, is DARVTQTPRHKVTEMGQEVTMRCQPILGHNTVFWYRQTMMQGLELLAYFRNRAPLDDSGMPKDRFSAEMPDATLATLKIQPSEPRDSAVYFCASGLGSSGRNAGELFFGEGSRLTVL.

The genes are TRBV7-9 and TRBJ2-7, with D maybe TRBD2 (6 bases). This CDR3 region has 16 residues. The ends were cut back, 2 bases at V and 0 bases at J, with 14 bases in the middle. Germline V gene lookup returns CDR1 SEHNR and CDR2 FQNEAQ (reference sequence). DNA for the CDR3: TGTGCCAGCAGCTTATGGGTGGGCGGGGTCTCCTACGAGCAGTACTTC. This translates into CASSLWVGGVSYEQYF.

This chain links TRBV29-1 with TRBJ2-5; 7 positions agree with TRBD1. Germline V gene sequence: CDR1 SQVTM, CDR2 ANQGSEA. J gave up 2 bases and V 5 bases, and 2 bases lay outside the gene matches. This CDR3 comprises 12 residues. CDR3 sequence (DNA): TGCAGCGTTACAGGGGCTCAAGAGACCCAGTACTTC. It specifies CSVTGAQETQYF.

The V gene is TRBV19, the J gene TRBJ2-1; 8 nucleotides match TRBD1. Per the germline V gene, CDR1 is LNHDA and CDR2 is SQIVND (reference sequence). There are 13 residues in the CDR3. V lost 7 bases to trimming and J lost 4 bases; unmatched junction nucleotides: 3. The CDR3 DNA reads as TGTGCCAGTACCTACAGGGGGTACAATGAGCAGTTCTTC. Protein: CASTYRGYNEQFF. The complete variable domain, with remaining parts taken from reference TRBV19 and TRBJ2-1, reads DGGITQSPKYLFRKEGQNVTLSCEQNLNHDAMYWYRQDPGQGLRLIYYSQIVNDFQKGDIAEGYSVSREKKESFPLTVTSAQKNPTAFYLCASTYRGYNEQFFGPGTRLTVL.

The V and J genes are TRBV5-1 and TRBJ1-6, with D possibly being TRBD1 (5 bases). The CDR3 spans 15 residues. Trimming shortened V by 0 bases and J by 10 bases, and 14 bases separated the two germline ends. Germline V lookup: CDR1 SGHRS, CDR2 YFSETQ. CDR3 sequence reads: CASSLEQGRWSPLHF. In nucleotides, the CDR3 is TGCGCCAGCAGCTTGGAGCAGGGAAGATGGTCACCCCTCCACTTT.

The rearrangement links TRBV6-5 to TRBJ1-1; 8 bases line up with TRBD1. The CDR3 extends over 14 amino acids. The V gene's germline CDR1 is MNHEY and CDR2 SVGAGI. With V trimmed by 6 bases and J by 0 bases, 3 bases remained unmatched. CDR3 DNA sequence: TGTGCCAGCAGAGTACAGGGGGTGAACACTGAAGCTTTCTTT. Protein sequence: CASRVQGVNTEAFF.

This clone was seen only once. The rearrangement links TRBV5-1 to TRBJ2-1, with TRBD1 matching 9 bases. Germline CDR1 and CDR2: SGHRS and YFSETQ. V was pared by 1 base and J by 0 bases, with 2 bases of the junction left unmatched. The CDR3 extends over 16 amino acids. This chain's CDR3 is CASSLTGGSSYNEQFF. CDR3 coding DNA: TGCGCCAGCAGCTTGACAGGGGGCTCCTCCTACAATGAGCAGTTCTTC. The whole variable domain, filled in from reference TRBV5-1 and TRBJ2-1, reads KAGVTQTPRYLIKTRGQQVTLSCSPISGHRSVSWYQQTPGQGLQFLFEYFSETQRNKGNFPGRFSGRQFSNSRSEMNVSTLELGDSALYLCASSLTGGSSYNEQFFGPGTRLTVL.

This clone was observed a single time. This chain uses TRBV4-2 with TRBJ2-7; 7 bases map to TRBD1. Trimming took 1 base from V and 2 from J; bases not matched to a gene: 5. Germline CDR1 LGHNA, CDR2 YNFKEQ. This CDR3 comprises 15 residues. CDR3 amino acids: CASSQGVGQTYEQYF. CDR3 bases: TGTGCCAGCAGCCAAGGTGTGGGACAGACCTACGAGCAGTACTTC.

The V gene is TRBV30, the J gene TRBJ2-1; TRBD2 agrees at 8 bases. The CDR3 has 12 residues. V lost 2 bases to trimming and J lost 9 bases; unmatched junction nucleotides: 3. CDR1 and CDR2 (germline): GTSNPN, SVGIG (reference sequence). Here the CDR3 reads CAWSSGSSEQFF. The CDR3, as DNA: TGTGCCTGGAGTAGCGGGAGTAGTGAGCAGTTCTTC.

The V gene is TRBV2, the J gene TRBJ1-6, with D unresolved. V lost 4 bases, J lost 10 bases, and 11 bases lay in between. In germline, CDR1 is SNHLY, CDR2 FYNNEI. The CDR3 spans 13 residues. The CDR3 sequence: CASSAGDWSPLHF. CDR3 coding DNA: TGTGCCAGCAGTGCCGGGGATTGGTCACCCCTCCACTTT.

The J gene is TRBJ1-1, the V gene TRBV30; 12 bases align to TRBD1. The CDR3 sequence is 13 residues long. CDR1 and CDR2 from the germline V gene are GTSNPN and SVGIG (reference sequence). The junction had 6 bases not matched to a gene; V was cut back by 2 bases and J by 11 bases. CDR3 residues: CAWSPGTGGYAFF. The CDR3 DNA reads TGTGCCTGGAGTCCTGGGACAGGGGGCTATGCTTTCTTT.

The gene calls are TRBV6-6 and TRBJ2-1; perhaps TRBD2 as D (6 bases). V was shortened by 3 bases and J by 8 bases, with 17 bases between the two germline ends. CDR1 is MNHNY, CDR2 SVGAGI, per germline (reference sequence). The CDR3 consists of 15 residues. CDR3 sequence (DNA): TGTGCCAGCAGTTATATGGGGAGGTTAGGCGATGAGCAGTTCTTC. It translates to CASSYMGRLGDEQFF.

The chain employs TRBV19 and TRBJ2-7; 11 positions match TRBD2. The length of the CDR3 is 16 residues. V gave up 6 bases and J gave up 0 bases; unmatched junction bases: 7. The germline CDR1 and CDR2 sequences are LNHDA and SQIVND (reference sequence). CDR3 bases: TGTGCCAGTAGCCCCTTTCTAGCGGGGGGCTCCTACGAGCAGTACTTC. Protein sequence: CASSPFLAGGSYEQYF.

The chain couples TRBV18 to TRBJ2-2; TRBD2 agrees at 14 bases. This CDR3 comprises 17 residues. The junction had 4 bases not matched to a gene; V was cut back by 4 bases and J by 3 bases. The germline V gene encodes CDR1 KGHSH and CDR2 LQKENI. CDR3 sequence (DNA): TGTGCCAGCTCACTAGGGACTAGCGGGGGACACACCGGGGAGCTGTTTTTT. Residues: CASSLGTSGGHTGELFF.

The CDR3 DNA follows: TGTGGAGTGGGTGCGGCGGGGAGCTCCTACGAGCAGTACTTC. It translates to CGVGAAGSSYEQYF. This sequence joins TRBV6-5 and TRBJ2-7; maybe TRBD2 (6 bases). This CDR3 comprises 14 residues. Germline V lookup: CDR1 MNHEY, CDR2 SVGAGI.

This clone showed up just once. V gene TRBV7-6 combines with J gene TRBJ2-2; 8 bases agree with TRBD2. V was pared by 2 bases and J by 2 bases, with 10 bases of the junction left unmatched. CDR3 length: 18 amino acids. Germline assignment: CDR1 SGHVS and CDR2 FNYEAQ. CDR3 region: CASSLTPLAAINTGELFF. The DNA of the CDR3 is TGTGCCAGCAGCTTAACCCCACTAGCGGCGATTAACACCGGGGAGCTGTTTTTT.

This clone is classed as medium-sized. The chain joins TRBV18 to TRBJ1-2; a weak D match, TRBD1 (6 bases). CDR1 is KGHSH, CDR2 LQKENI, per germline. The CDR3 consists of 15 residues. The V and J ends lost 2 bases and 6 bases respectively, with 16 bases between them. The CDR3 region has the DNA TGTGCCAGCTCACCAGCCGGGACGGGGGGCCATGGCTACACCTTC. It codes for CASSPAGTGGHGYTF.

The table lists this clone with a few counts. The chain combines TRBV19 with TRBJ2-1; 13 positions match TRBD2. J lost 4 bases, V lost 7 bases, and 7 bases had no gene match. The CDR3 contains 16 residues. CDR1 is LNHDA and CDR2 is SQIVND in the germline V gene (reference sequence). DNA of the CDR3: TGTGCCAGTAAACTAGCGGGAGGGGGGTCTTACAATGAGCAGTTCTTC. Encoded protein: CASKLAGGGSYNEQFF.

As DNA, the CDR3 is TGTGCCAGCAGTTTAGCGGGGAGCACAGATACGCAGTATTTT. It encodes CASSLAGSTDTQYF. The gene calls are TRBV9 and TRBJ2-3; TRBD2 matches 8 bases. Germline loops: CDR1 SGDLS, CDR2 YYNGEE. The CDR3 has 14 residues. The V segment lost 5 bases and the J segment 0 bases; nucleotides outside the gene matches: 2.

This rearrangement joins TRBV6-5 to TRBJ1-1; the match to TRBD1 covers 7 bases. V shed 6 bases, J shed 4 bases, and the junction held 11 bases outside the gene matches. The CDR3 consists of 15 residues. CDR1 is MNHEY and CDR2 is SVGAGI in the germline V gene. For the CDR3, the DNA is TGTGCCAGCAGCCAGGGACAGAACCTGGGCACTGAAGCTTTCTTT. Translation gives CASSQGQNLGTEAFF.

V usage is TRBV29-1 and J usage is TRBJ1-1; the match to TRBD1 covers 9 bases. The germline V gene encodes CDR1 SQVTM and CDR2 ANQGSEA. There are 15 residues in the CDR3. The CDR3 reads CRTLRGGQGNTEAFF. CDR3 coding DNA: TGCAGGACATTGAGGGGGGGACAGGGGAACACTGAAGCTTTCTTT. Combining the CDR3 with reference TRBV29-1 and TRBJ1-1 gives the whole variable domain SAVISQKPSRDICQRGTSLTIQCQVDSQVTMMFWYRQQPGQSLTLIATANQGSEATYESGFVIDKFPISRPNLTFSTLTVSNMSPEDSSIYLCRTLRGGQGNTEAFFGQGTRLTVV.

The chain is built from TRBV2 and TRBJ2-3, with 8 bases matching TRBD2. Germline trimming cut 10 bases from V and 3 bases from J; bases unmatched to any gene: 3. In germline, CDR1 is SNHLY, CDR2 FYNNEI. This CDR3 contains 12 residues. CDR3 DNA sequence: TGTGCCATCGGGAGGGGGACAGATACGCAGTATTTT. Residues: CAIGRGTDTQYF.

This clone appeared once. The chain combines TRBV4-1 with TRBJ1-2; D gene ambiguous. Germline assignment: CDR1 MGHRA and CDR2 YSYEKL. Trimming took off 1 base at V and 2 bases at J, with 14 bases between the two ends. The CDR3 consists of 16 residues. The CDR3 DNA sequence: TGCGCCAGCAGCCAAGTAGTAAGTTTAGTAAACTATGGCTACACCTTC. It encodes CASSQVVSLVNYGYTF.

This chain uses TRBV11-2 with TRBJ1-2; weak D call: TRBD1 (6 bases). V shed 5 bases and J shed 1 base, with 11 bases lying between them. Germline CDR1 SGHAT, CDR2 FQNNGV. The CDR3 runs 14 residues. The CDR3 is CASSPQDSNYGYTF. The DNA for the CDR3 is TGTGCCAGCAGCCCTCAGGACAGTAACTATGGCTACACCTTC.

The rearrangement joins TRBV7-9 to TRBJ2-4; TRBD1 matches at 7 bases. The CDR3 consists of 14 residues. V trimming: 5 bases; J trimming: 8 bases; junction bases outside the gene matches: 9. In germline, CDR1 is SEHNR, CDR2 FQNEAQ (reference sequence). The CDR3 nucleotides are TGTGCCAGCAGCGAAAGAGACAGGGTCGACATTCAGTACTTC. Its protein is CASSERDRVDIQYF.

The chain joins TRBV6-5 to TRBJ2-5, with TRBD1 identical over 8 bases. The CDR3 totals 14 residues. With 5 bases clipped from V and 6 bases from J, the junction kept 8 bases outside the gene matches. Germline loops: CDR1 MNHEY, CDR2 SVGAGI. Here the CDR3 DNA reads TGTGCCAGCAGTCCGCCGGACAGGGCAAAGACCCAGTACTTC. Translation: CASSPPDRAKTQYF.

The chain has TRBV30 and TRBJ1-5, with D maybe TRBD1 (6 bases). The V and J ends lost 1 base and 5 bases respectively, with 12 bases between them. This CDR3 is 14 amino acids long. Germline-derived CDR1 and CDR2 are GTSNPN and SVGIG (reference sequence). DNA for the CDR3: TGTGCCTGGAGTGGGGGGCTGGGTCATCAGCCCCAGCATTTT. Protein product: CAWSGGLGHQPQHF.

The chain recombines TRBV11-3 with TRBJ2-3; TRBD2 agrees at 14 bases. There are 17 residues in the CDR3. With 5 bases clipped from V and 0 bases from J, the junction kept 4 bases outside the gene matches. CDR1 is SGHNT and CDR2 is YENEEA in the germline V gene. Here the CDR3 reads CASSTGLAGASTDTQYF. The CDR3 nucleotides are TGTGCCAGCAGCACGGGACTAGCGGGGGCTAGCACAGATACGCAGTATTTT.

The J gene is TRBJ2-7, the V gene TRBV2, with TRBD1 matching 7 bases. V shed 2 bases and J 4 bases; nucleotides not matched to a gene: 11. The CDR3 extends over 16 amino acids. Germline values: CDR1 SNHLY, CDR2 FYNNEI. The CDR3: CASSEFTGTVSYEQYF. In DNA, the CDR3 is TGTGCCAGCAGTGAATTTACAGGGACAGTGTCTTACGAGCAGTACTTC. Full variable domain (missing parts from reference TRBV2 and TRBJ2-7): EPEVTQTPSHQVTQMGQEVILRCVPISNHLYFYWYRQILGQKVEFLVSFYNNEISEKSEIFDDQFSVERPDGSNFTLKIRSTKLEDSAMYFCASSEFTGTVSYEQYFGPGTRLTVT.